Sequencing of this T cell receptor (beta chain) was carried out in a study of shared clonotypes between healthy human individuals. Study-wide context: The cohort comprised a couple of women and a few men. Their ages spanned 18 to 49 years. Each donor's CD8 memory used one plate, CD8 naive two, each CD4 subset three.

When replicate PCRs were run on sorted subsets, they used about 200 ng DNA, tens of thousands of T cell genomes. Repertoires were generated with immunoSEQ multiplex PCR, while TCRdb's copy carries only in-frame clones and drops some. The sample records about 2.4 million clones, over 85% being singletons. The donors were all Caucasian adults (living in Nashville, Tennessee). CDR3 length: 11 residues. CDR1 is GTSNPN and CDR2 is SVGIG in the germline V gene (reference sequence). V was pared by 4 bases and J by 8 bases, with 11 bases between. This clonotype was obtained from a man aged 18 to 35 in good health. The chain employs TRBV30 and TRBJ1-2; D is uncertain. Sequencing was performed on naive CD4+ T cells sorted from blood. Documented subset: CD45RA+ positively selected. CDR3: CAWNPLAGYTF. The CDR3 DNA follows: TGTGCCTGGAATCCCTTGGCGGGCTACACCTTC.